The source of this T cell receptor (beta chain) is a study of esophageal squamous cell carcinoma under preoperative chemotherapy. TCRdb used MiXCR to reprocess the PCR reads, holding one entry per CDR3 protein. The sample lists fewer than 40,000 distinct CDR3 sequences, approximately 50% seen once, with about an eighth in the top ten. Time point denoted: before preoperative PTX-NDP chemotherapy. The CDR3 has 13 amino acids. Trimming left V 2 bases short and J 9 bases short, with 11 bases between. Looked up from germline, CDR1 is SGHVS and CDR2 is FQNEAQ. The sample here was taken from a patient given preoperative chemotherapy. This TCR was sampled from a human donor with esophageal squamous cell carcinoma. The donor label of this sample is uncertain. This sequence joins TRBV7-8 and TRBJ2-1; possibly TRBD1 or TRBD2 for D (5 bases each). CDR3 DNA: TGTGCCAGCAGCTTAATCGGGGCGGGTGAGCAGTTCTTC. Residues: CASSLIGAGEQFF.